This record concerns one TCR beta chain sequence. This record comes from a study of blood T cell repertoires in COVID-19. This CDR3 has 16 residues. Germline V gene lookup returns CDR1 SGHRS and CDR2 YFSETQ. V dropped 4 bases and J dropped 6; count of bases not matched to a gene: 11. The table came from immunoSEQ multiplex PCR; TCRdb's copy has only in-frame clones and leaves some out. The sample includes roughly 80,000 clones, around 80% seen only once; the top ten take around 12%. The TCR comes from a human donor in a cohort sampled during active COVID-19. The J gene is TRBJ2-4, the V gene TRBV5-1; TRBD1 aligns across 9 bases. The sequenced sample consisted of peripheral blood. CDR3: CASSTGLQGATNIQYF. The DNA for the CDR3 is TGCGCCAGCAGCACCGGACTACAGGGGGCGACAAACATTCAGTACTTC.